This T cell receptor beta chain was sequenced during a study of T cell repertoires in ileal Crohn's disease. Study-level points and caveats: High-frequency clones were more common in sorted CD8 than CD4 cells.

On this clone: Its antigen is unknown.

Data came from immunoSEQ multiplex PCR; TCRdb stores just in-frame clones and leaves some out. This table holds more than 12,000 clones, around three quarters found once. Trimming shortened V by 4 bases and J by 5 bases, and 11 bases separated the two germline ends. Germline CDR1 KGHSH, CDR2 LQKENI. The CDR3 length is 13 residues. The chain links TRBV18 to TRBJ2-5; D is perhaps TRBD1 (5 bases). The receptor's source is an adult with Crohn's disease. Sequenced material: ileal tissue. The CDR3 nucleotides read TGTGCCAGCTCACTTGGGGCCCGGGAGACCCAGTACTTC. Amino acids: CASSLGARETQYF.